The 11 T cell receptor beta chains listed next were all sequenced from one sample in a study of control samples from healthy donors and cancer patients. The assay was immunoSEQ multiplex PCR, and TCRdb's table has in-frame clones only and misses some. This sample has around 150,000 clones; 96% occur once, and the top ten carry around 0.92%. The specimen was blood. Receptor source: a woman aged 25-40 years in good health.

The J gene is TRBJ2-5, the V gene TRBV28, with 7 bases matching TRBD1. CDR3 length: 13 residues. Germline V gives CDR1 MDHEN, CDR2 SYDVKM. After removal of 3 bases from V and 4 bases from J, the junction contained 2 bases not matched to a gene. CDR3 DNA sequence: TGTGCCAGCAGTTTGACAGGGTTAGAGACCCAGTACTTC. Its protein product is CASSLTGLETQYF.

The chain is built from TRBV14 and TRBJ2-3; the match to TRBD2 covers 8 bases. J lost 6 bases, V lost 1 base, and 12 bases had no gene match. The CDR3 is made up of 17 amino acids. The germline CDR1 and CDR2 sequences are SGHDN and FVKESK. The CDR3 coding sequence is TGTGCCAGCAGCCAAGTGCCAGCGGGAGTTACGGCGGATACGCAGTATTTT. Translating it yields CASSQVPAGVTADTQYF.

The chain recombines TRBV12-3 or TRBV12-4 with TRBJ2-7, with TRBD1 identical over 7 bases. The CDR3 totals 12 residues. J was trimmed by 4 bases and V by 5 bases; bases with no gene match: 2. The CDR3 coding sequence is TGTGCCAGCAGTAGACAGGGTTACGAGCAGTACTTC. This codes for CASSRQGYEQYF.

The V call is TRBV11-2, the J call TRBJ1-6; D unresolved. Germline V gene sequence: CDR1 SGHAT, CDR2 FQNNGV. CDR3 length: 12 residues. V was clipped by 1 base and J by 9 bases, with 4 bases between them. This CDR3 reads CASSLVASPLHF. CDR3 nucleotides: TGTGCCAGCAGCTTAGTCGCTTCACCCCTCCACTTT.

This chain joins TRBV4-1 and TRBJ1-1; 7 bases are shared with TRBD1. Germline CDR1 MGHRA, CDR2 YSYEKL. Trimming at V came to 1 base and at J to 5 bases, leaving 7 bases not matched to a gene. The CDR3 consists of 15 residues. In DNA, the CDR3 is TGCGCCAGCAGCCAAGGCCAGGGGGTGAGGACTGAAGCTTTCTTT. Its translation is CASSQGQGVRTEAFF.

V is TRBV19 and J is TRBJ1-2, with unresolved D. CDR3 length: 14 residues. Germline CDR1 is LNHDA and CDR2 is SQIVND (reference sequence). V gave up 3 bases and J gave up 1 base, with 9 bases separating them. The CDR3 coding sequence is TGTGCCAGTAGTATCTTGAGGGATAACTATGGCTACACCTTC. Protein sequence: CASSILRDNYGYTF.

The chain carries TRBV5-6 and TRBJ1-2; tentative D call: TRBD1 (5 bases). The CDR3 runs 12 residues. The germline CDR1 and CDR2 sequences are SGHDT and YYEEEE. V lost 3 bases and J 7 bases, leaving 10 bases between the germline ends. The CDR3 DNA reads TGTGCCAGCAGCTCGGACATCGCTGGCTACACCTTC. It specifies CASSSDIAGYTF.

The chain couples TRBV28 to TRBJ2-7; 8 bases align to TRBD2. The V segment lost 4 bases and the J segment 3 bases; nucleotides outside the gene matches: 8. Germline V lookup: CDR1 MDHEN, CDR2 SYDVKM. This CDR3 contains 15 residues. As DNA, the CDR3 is TGTGCCAGCAGTTCGCCGGGACTAGGGGGCTACGAGCAGTACTTC. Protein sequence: CASSSPGLGGYEQYF.

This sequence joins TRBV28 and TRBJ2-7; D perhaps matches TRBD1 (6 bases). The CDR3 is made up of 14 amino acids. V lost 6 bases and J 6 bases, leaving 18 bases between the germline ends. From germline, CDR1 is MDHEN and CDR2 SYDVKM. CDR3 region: CASRETGPLLEQYF. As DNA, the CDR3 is TGTGCCAGCAGAGAGACAGGCCCCCTACTCGAGCAGTACTTC.

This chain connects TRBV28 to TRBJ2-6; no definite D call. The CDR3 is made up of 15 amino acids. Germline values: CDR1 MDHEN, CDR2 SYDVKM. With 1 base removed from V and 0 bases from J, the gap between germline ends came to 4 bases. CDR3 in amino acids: CASSLSPSGANVLTF. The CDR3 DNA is TGTGCCAGCAGTTTATCCCCCTCTGGGGCCAACGTCCTGACTTTC.

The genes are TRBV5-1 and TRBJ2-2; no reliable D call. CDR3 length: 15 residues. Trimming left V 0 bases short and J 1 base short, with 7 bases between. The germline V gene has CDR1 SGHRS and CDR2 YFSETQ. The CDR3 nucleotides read TGCGCCAGCAGCTTGGCGGCAGAGAACACCGGGGAGCTGTTTTTT. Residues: CASSLAAENTGELFF.